The 17 T cell receptor beta chains below come from one sample, sequenced in a study of memory CD4+ T cells and cytomegalovirus serostatus. Single viable CD3+CD4+CD8-CD45RO+ cells were sorted as the memory CD4+ T cells. TCRdb's copy holds only in-frame clones and misses some; the assay was immunoSEQ multiplex PCR. The sample includes tens of thousands of clones, 70% to 75% seen only once; the top ten take roughly 1.2%. Input material: memory CD4+ T cells from blood. These receptors originate from an adult in good health and CMV-seropositive.

This clone was recorded a few times. The CDR3 sequence: CASSPVPGGNTIYF. Here the CDR3 DNA reads TGTGCCAGTAGTCCGGTCCCGGGTGGAAACACCATATATTTT. This rearrangement joins TRBV19 to TRBJ1-3; D remains unclear. The CDR3 is 14 residues long. Trimming took 5 bases from V and 3 from J, leaving 11 bases between them. Germline lookup yields CDR1 LNHDA and CDR2 SQIVND (reference sequence).

This rearrangement joins TRBV5-8 to TRBJ1-3; possibly TRBD1 for D (5 bases). The V gene lost 0 bases and the J gene lost 0 bases, with 13 bases spanning the gap. The V gene's germline CDR1 is SGHTS and CDR2 YDEGEE. The CDR3 covers 17 residues. This CDR3 reads CASSLEVGDYSGNTIYF. The CDR3 DNA is TGTGCCAGCAGCTTGGAAGTAGGGGATTACTCTGGAAACACCATATATTTT.

The chain is built from TRBV5-6 and TRBJ2-7, with 8 bases fitting TRBD1. The CDR3 sequence is 15 residues long. Germline CDR1 and CDR2: SGHDT and YYEEEE. Unmatched junction bases numbered 7, after V lost 1 base and J lost 4 bases. The CDR3 loop reads CASSLRETGDYEQYF. CDR3 coding DNA: TGTGCCAGCAGCTTGAGAGAGACAGGGGATTACGAGCAGTACTTC.

The chain recombines TRBV28 with TRBJ2-7; 10 bases align to TRBD1. From germline, CDR1 is MDHEN and CDR2 SYDVKM. The CDR3 sequence is 14 residues long. Unmatched junction bases numbered 4, after V lost 5 bases and J lost 3 bases. CDR3 sequence: CASSPGDRGYEQYF. The CDR3 DNA is TGTGCCAGCAGTCCGGGGGACAGGGGCTACGAGCAGTACTTC.

The chain is built from TRBV6-6 and TRBJ2-5, with D hard to call. The CDR3 extends over 11 amino acids. The V end lost 6 bases, the J end lost 2 bases, and 4 bases lay between the germline ends. Germline CDR1 and CDR2: MNHNY and SVGAGI (reference sequence). The CDR3 region has the DNA TGTGCCAGCAGAGTACAAGAGACCCAGTACTTC. Its protein product is CASRVQETQYF.

Only a few counts were recorded for this clone. The CDR3 is CASSDRSGQPQHF. The DNA for the CDR3 is TGTGCCAGCAGTGATCGTTCGGGACAGCCCCAGCATTTT. V is TRBV6-4 and J is TRBJ1-5; D unclear. The germline CDR1 and CDR2 sequences are MRHNA and SNTAGT. V was clipped by 3 bases and J by 7 bases, with 10 bases between them. The CDR3 runs to 13 residues.

This clone was seen more than once but under ten times. This chain joins TRBV4-3 and TRBJ1-1; D ambiguous. Between the trimmed V and J ends, which lost 4 bases and 5 bases, there was a span of 11 bases. The CDR3 is made up of 13 amino acids. Germline CDR1 LGHNA, CDR2 YSLEER. The CDR3 loop is CASSLLQETEAFF. In nucleotides, the CDR3 is TGCGCCAGCAGCCTCCTACAAGAGACTGAAGCTTTCTTT.

The J gene is TRBJ1-2, the V gene TRBV19, with TRBD1 as a possible D gene (5 bases). V was pared by 4 bases and J by 2 bases, with 14 bases between. Germline V gene data show CDR1 as LNHDA and CDR2 as SQIVND (reference sequence). The CDR3 covers 15 residues. The CDR3 region is CASSSPAQGNYGYTF. CDR3 sequence (DNA): TGTGCCAGTAGTAGCCCAGCCCAGGGCAACTATGGCTACACCTTC.

A few counts support this clone. This chain links TRBV7-3 with TRBJ2-7; 7 bases are a match to TRBD1. CDR1 SGHTA and CDR2 FQGTGA come from the germline V gene. J was trimmed by 2 bases and V by 6 bases; bases with no gene match: 7. CDR3 size: 14 residues. The CDR3 coding sequence is TGTGCCAGCAGTCGGACCGGGACAGCCTACGAGCAGTACTTC. It yields the protein CASSRTGTAYEQYF.

This clone was detected only a few times. The genes are TRBV6-1 and TRBJ1-3; tentative D call: TRBD1 (5 bases). The germline CDR1 and CDR2 sequences are MNHNS and SASEGT. Trimming removed 3 bases at V and 4 bases at J, with 22 bases between. This CDR3 is built from 18 residues. The CDR3 region has the DNA TGTGCCAGCAGTGACCCGACCGACAGCGCAACCCTCGGAAACACCATATATTTT. It is translated as CASSDPTDSATLGNTIYF.

J is TRBJ2-1 and V is TRBV5-1; TRBD2 aligns across 12 bases. Germline V gene data show CDR1 as SGHRS and CDR2 as YFSETQ. The length of the CDR3 is 16 residues. With 6 bases clipped from V and 4 bases from J, the junction kept 8 bases outside the gene matches. The CDR3 loop is CASTPLAGGEYNEQFF. As DNA, the CDR3 is TGCGCCAGCACGCCACTAGCGGGGGGCGAATACAATGAGCAGTTCTTC.

The chain is built from TRBV7-9 and TRBJ2-2; 12 bases match TRBD2. J was trimmed by 6 bases and V by 5 bases; bases with no gene match: 13. This CDR3 is built from 18 residues. Germline-derived CDR1 and CDR2 are SEHNR and FQNEAQ (reference sequence). CDR3 protein: CASSRQRLAGERSGELFF. CDR3 nucleotides: TGTGCCAGCAGCAGGCAACGACTAGCGGGGGAAAGATCCGGGGAGCTGTTTTTT. The full variable domain, in which reference TRBV7-9 and TRBJ2-2 provide the parts outside the CDR3, is DTGVSQNPRHKITKRGQNVTFRCDPISEHNRLYWYRQTLGQGPEFLTYFQNEAQLEKSRLLSDRFSAERPKGSFSTLEIQRTEQGDSAMYLCASSRQRLAGERSGELFFGEGSRLTVL.

The rearrangement links TRBV6-1 to TRBJ1-4, with TRBD1 identical over 8 bases. CDR1 MNHNS and CDR2 SASEGT come from the germline V gene. This CDR3 region has 15 residues. The junction had 4 bases not matched to a gene; V was cut back by 4 bases and J by 3 bases. CDR3 residues: CASSVLRGPNEKLFF. CDR3 sequence (DNA): TGTGCCAGCAGTGTACTCAGGGGGCCTAATGAAAAACTGTTTTTT.

With regard to this clone: The junction departs from germline at one end; a sequencing error may be responsible. The J gene is TRBJ2-7, the V gene TRBV6-5; perhaps TRBD2 as D (6 bases). Per germline, CDR1 MNHEY and CDR2 SVGAGI. This CDR3 has 13 amino acids. The chain's CDR3 is CATRGPSSYEQYF. The CDR3 DNA reads as TGCGCGACTAGGGGACCGAGCTCCTACGAGCAGTACTTC.

V gene TRBV4-2 combines with J gene TRBJ1-2; D not certain. V was pared by 7 bases and J by 4 bases, with 16 bases between. The germline V gene has CDR1 LGHNA and CDR2 YNFKEQ. The CDR3 contains 14 residues. The CDR3 region is CASTPVGVGYGYTF. The CDR3 DNA is TGTGCCAGCACCCCCGTGGGAGTCGGCTATGGCTACACCTTC.

This chain uses TRBV14 with TRBJ1-4; a possible D gene is TRBD1 (6 bases). In germline, CDR1 is SGHDN, CDR2 FVKESK. CDR3 size: 14 residues. Between the trimmed V and J ends, which lost 1 base and 14 bases, there was a span of 17 bases. CDR3 coding DNA: TGTGCCAGCAGCCAAGGCGTTCGGGGGCTTGGTCTGTTTTTT. It yields the protein CASSQGVRGLGLFF.

The chain is built from TRBV29-1 and TRBJ1-2; 9 bases are a match to TRBD1. Looked up from germline, CDR1 is SQVTM and CDR2 is ANQGSEA. The V gene end was trimmed by 7 bases and the J gene end by 5 bases; junction bases not matched to a gene: 11. The CDR3 sequence is 14 residues long. In DNA form, the CDR3 reads TGCAGCGGAGCCCGGGACAGGGAGGGGTATGGCTACACCTTC. It specifies CSGARDREGYGYTF.